These 4 T cell receptor beta chains came from one sample sequenced in a study of cytomegalovirus exposure and HLA in healthy donors. Using immunoSEQ multiplex PCR, the repertoire was profiled, and TCRdb retains in-frame clones only, with some absent. Altogether roughly 180,000 clones are present, 84% being singletons, with the ten largest covering less than 9%. Sequenced material: PBMCs. Source of these receptors: a man younger than 35 in good health and CMV-seropositive.

The chain uses TRBV4-1 and TRBJ2-1; 15 nucleotides line up with TRBD2. The length of the CDR3 is 19 residues. Germline CDR1 MGHRA, CDR2 YSYEKL. V shed 3 bases and J 8 bases; nucleotides not matched to a gene: 14. The CDR3 coding sequence is TGCGCCAGCAGCCATCCCCGGACTAGCGGGAGGGTTTCAGAGGATGAGCAGTTCTTC. Protein product: CASSHPRTSGRVSEDEQFF.

The chain joins TRBV2 to TRBJ2-1; 7 bases map to TRBD2. Trimming took 11 bases from V and 7 from J; bases not matched to a gene: 11. CDR1 and CDR2 (germline): SNHLY, FYNNEI. The CDR3 contains 13 residues. The CDR3 nucleotides are TGTGCCGGAAGACTAGCCCCCCCGAATGAGCAGTTCTTC. It encodes CAGRLAPPNEQFF.

The chain couples TRBV18 to TRBJ2-1; the D gene is possibly TRBD2 (6 bases). V was clipped by 1 base and J by 8 bases, with 12 bases between them. In germline, CDR1 is KGHSH, CDR2 LQKENI. This CDR3 contains 14 residues. CDR3 loop: CASSPQGLQDEQFF. The CDR3 DNA reads as TGTGCCAGCTCACCACAGGGACTTCAGGATGAGCAGTTCTTC.

This clone was detected ten times or more. This rearrangement joins TRBV2 to TRBJ2-7, with D perhaps TRBD2 (6 bases). The CDR3 sequence is 14 residues long. Germline CDR1 reads SNHLY; CDR2 reads FYNNEI. V shed 2 bases and J shed 5 bases, with 13 bases lying between them. This CDR3 reads CASSELREPNEQYF. In DNA form, the CDR3 reads TGTGCCAGCAGTGAATTACGGGAGCCAAACGAGCAGTACTTC.